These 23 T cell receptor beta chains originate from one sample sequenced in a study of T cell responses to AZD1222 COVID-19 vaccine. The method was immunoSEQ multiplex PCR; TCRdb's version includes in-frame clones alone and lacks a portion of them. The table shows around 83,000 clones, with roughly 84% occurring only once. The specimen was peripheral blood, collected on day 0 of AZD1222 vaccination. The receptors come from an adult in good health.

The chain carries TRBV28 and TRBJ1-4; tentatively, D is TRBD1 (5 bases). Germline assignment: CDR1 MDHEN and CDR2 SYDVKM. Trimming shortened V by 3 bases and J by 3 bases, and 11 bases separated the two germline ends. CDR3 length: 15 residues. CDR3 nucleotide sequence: TGTGCCAGCAGTTTGGGGGGGACCTCTAATGAAAAACTGTTTTTT. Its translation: CASSLGGTSNEKLFF.

CDR3: CASSLETEAFF. The CDR3 coding sequence is TGTGCCAGCAGTTTGGAGACTGAAGCTTTCTTT. The rearrangement uses TRBV28 and TRBJ1-1; D gene uncertain. The CDR3 spans 11 residues. V lost 3 bases and J lost 5, with 4 bases in between. Per germline, CDR1 MDHEN and CDR2 SYDVKM. The full variable domain, with the rest looked up from reference TRBV28 and TRBJ1-1, is DVKVTQSSRYLVKRTGEKVFLECVQDMDHENMFWYRQDPGLGLRLIYFSYDVKMKEKGDIPEGYSVSREKKERFSLILESASTNQTSMYLCASSLETEAFFGQGTRLTVV.

CDR3 nucleotides: TGTGCCAGCAGTTTACAGGCCTACTACGAGCAGTACTTC. Translating it yields CASSLQAYYEQYF. This chain connects TRBV12-3 or TRBV12-4 to TRBJ2-7; D is uncertain. The V end lost 2 bases, the J end lost 3 bases, and 8 bases lay between the germline ends. The CDR3 has 13 residues.

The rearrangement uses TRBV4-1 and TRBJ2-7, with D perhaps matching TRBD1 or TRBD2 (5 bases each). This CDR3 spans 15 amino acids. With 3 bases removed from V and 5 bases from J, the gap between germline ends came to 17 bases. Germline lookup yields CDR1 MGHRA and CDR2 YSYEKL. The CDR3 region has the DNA TGCGCCAGCAGCCAGGGGGACGGTAGCCTCCACGAGCAGTACTTC. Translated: CASSQGDGSLHEQYF.

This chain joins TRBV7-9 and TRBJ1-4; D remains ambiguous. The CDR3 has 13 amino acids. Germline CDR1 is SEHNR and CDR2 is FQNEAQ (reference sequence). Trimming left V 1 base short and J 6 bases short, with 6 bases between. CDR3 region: CASSLDWDEKLFF. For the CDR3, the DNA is TGTGCCAGCAGCTTAGATTGGGATGAAAAACTGTTTTTT.

This CDR3 is CATSRDYLEPQHF. The CDR3 bases are TGTGCCACCAGCAGAGATTACCTTGAGCCCCAGCATTTT. The chain is built from TRBV15 and TRBJ1-5, with no clear D. The CDR3 consists of 13 residues. With 0 bases removed from V and 8 bases from J, the gap between germline ends came to 8 bases. Germline loops: CDR1 LNHNV, CDR2 YYDKDF (reference sequence).

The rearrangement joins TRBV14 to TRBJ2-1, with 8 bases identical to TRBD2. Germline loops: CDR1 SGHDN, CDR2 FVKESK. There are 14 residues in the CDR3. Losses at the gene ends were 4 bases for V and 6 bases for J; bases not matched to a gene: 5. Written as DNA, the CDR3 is TGTGCCAGCAGCCGAGCCGGGACTAGCAATGAGCAGTTCTTC. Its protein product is CASSRAGTSNEQFF.

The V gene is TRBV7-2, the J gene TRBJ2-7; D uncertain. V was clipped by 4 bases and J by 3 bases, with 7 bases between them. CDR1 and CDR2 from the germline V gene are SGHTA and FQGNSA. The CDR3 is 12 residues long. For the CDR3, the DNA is TGTGCCAGCAGCTATACCAGCTACGAGCAGTACTTC. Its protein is CASSYTSYEQYF.

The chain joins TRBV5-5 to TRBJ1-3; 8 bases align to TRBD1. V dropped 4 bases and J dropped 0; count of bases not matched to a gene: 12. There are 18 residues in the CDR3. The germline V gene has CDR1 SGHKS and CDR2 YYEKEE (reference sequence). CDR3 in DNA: TGTGCCAGCAGCCCCGGAGTCTGGACAGGGACCTCTGGAAACACCATATATTTT. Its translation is CASSPGVWTGTSGNTIYF.

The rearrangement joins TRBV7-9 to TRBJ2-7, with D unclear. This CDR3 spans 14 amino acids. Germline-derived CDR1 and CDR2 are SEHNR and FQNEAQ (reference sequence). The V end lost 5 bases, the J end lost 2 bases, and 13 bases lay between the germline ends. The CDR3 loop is CASSPSDPAYEQYF. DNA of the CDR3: TGTGCCAGCAGCCCCAGCGATCCCGCCTACGAGCAGTACTTC.

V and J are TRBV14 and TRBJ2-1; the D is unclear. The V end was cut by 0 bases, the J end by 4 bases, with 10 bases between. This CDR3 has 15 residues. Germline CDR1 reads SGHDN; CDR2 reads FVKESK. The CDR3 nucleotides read TGTGCCAGCAGCCAAGACCTCGGGTCTTACAATGAGCAGTTCTTC. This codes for CASSQDLGSYNEQFF. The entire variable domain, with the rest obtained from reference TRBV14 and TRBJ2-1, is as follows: EAGVTQFPSHSVIEKGQTVTLRCDPISGHDNLYWYRRVMGKEIKFLLHFVKESKQDESGMPNNRFLAERTGGTYSTLKVQPAELEDSGVYFCASSQDLGSYNEQFFGPGTRLTVL.

CDR3 protein: CASSQSADRGDGYTF. DNA of the CDR3: TGTGCCAGCAGCCAATCGGCGGACAGGGGTGATGGCTACACCTTC. The J gene is TRBJ1-2, the V gene TRBV4-2; 9 bases align to TRBD1. The germline gives CDR1 LGHNA, CDR2 YNFKEQ. Trimming removed 2 bases from V and 6 bases from J; junction bases left unmatched: 7. The CDR3 has 15 residues.

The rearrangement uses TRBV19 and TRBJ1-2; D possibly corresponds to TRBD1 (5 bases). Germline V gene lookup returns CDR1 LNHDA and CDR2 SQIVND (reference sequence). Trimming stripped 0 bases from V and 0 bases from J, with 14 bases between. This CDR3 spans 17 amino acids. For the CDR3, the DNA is TGTGCCAGTAGTATAGATCATGGGGACTCTACTAACTATGGCTACACCTTC. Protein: CASSIDHGDSTNYGYTF.

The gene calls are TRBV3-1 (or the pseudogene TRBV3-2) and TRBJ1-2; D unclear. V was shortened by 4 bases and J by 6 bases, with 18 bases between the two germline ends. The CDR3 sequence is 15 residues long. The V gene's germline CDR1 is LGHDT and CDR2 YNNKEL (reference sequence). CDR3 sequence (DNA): TGTGCCAGCAGCCCGCACGAGCGGGGAGCTAATGGCTACACCTTC. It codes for CASSPHERGANGYTF.

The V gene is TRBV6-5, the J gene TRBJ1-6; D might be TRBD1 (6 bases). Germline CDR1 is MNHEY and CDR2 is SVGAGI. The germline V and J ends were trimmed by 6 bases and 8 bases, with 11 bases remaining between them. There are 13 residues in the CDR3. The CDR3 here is CASSPWTDSPLHF. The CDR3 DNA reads TGTGCCAGCAGCCCCTGGACAGATTCACCCCTCCACTTT.

CDR3 protein: CASSRLGRKGNEQFF. The CDR3 region has the DNA TGTGCCAGCAGTCGGCTCGGGAGAAAGGGGAATGAGCAGTTCTTC. This chain links TRBV3-1 (or the pseudogene TRBV3-2) with TRBJ2-1; D may be TRBD2 (6 bases). The CDR3 sequence is 15 residues long. From germline, CDR1 is LGHDT and CDR2 YNNKEL (reference sequence). Trimming stripped 6 bases from V and 7 bases from J, with 19 bases between.

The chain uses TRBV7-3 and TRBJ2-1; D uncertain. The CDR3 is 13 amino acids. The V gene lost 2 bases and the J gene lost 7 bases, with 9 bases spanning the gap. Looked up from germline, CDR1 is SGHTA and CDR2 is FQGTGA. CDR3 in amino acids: CASSLAPANEQFF. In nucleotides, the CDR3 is TGTGCCAGCAGCTTAGCCCCCGCGAATGAGCAGTTCTTC. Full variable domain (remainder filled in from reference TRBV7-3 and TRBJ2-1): GAGVSQTPSNKVTEKGKYVELRCDPISGHTALYWYRQSLGQGPEFLIYFQGTGAADDSGLPNDRFFAVRPEGSVSTLKIQRTERGDSAVYLCASSLAPANEQFFGPGTRLTVL.

As DNA, the CDR3 is TGTGCCAGTAGTATAGAAGTCCAGGTGAACACTGAAGCTTTCTTT. Protein: CASSIEVQVNTEAFF. The rearrangement uses TRBV19 and TRBJ1-1; no clear D. This CDR3 region has 15 residues. Germline CDR1 and CDR2: LNHDA and SQIVND (reference sequence). V lost 0 bases to trimming and J lost 0 bases, with 8 bases between them.

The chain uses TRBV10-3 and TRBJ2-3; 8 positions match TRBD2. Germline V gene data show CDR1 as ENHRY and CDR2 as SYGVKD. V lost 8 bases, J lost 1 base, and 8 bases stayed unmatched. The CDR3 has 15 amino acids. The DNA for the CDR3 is TGTGCCATCCGCCTGGGACTAGAAGGCACAGATACGCAGTATTTT. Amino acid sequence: CAIRLGLEGTDTQYF.

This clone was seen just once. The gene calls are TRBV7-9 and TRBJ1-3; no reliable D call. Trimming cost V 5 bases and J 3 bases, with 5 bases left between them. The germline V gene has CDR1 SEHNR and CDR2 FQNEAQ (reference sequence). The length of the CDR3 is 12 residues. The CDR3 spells CASSPHGNTIYF. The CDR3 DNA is TGTGCCAGCAGCCCCCATGGAAACACCATATATTTT. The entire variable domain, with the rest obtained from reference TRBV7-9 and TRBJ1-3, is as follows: DTGVSQNPRHKITKRGQNVTFRCDPISEHNRLYWYRQTLGQGPEFLTYFQNEAQLEKSRLLSDRFSAERPKGSFSTLEIQRTEQGDSAMYLCASSPHGNTIYFGEGSWLTVV.

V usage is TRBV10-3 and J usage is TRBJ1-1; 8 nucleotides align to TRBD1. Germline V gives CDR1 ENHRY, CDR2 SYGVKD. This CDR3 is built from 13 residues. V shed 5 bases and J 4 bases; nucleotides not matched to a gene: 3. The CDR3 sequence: CAISQGAFTEAFF. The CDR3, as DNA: TGTGCCATCAGTCAGGGGGCGTTCACTGAAGCTTTCTTT.

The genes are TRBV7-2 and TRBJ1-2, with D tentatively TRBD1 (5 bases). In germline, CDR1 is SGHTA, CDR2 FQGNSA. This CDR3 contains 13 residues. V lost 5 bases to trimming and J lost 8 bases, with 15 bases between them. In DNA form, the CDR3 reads TGTGCCAGCAGCCCAGGGATAATTCGGGGCTACACCTTC. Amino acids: CASSPGIIRGYTF.

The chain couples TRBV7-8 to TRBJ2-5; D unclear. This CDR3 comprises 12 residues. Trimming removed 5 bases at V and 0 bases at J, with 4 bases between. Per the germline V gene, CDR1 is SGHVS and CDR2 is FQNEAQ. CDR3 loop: CASSLYQETQYF. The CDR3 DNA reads TGTGCCAGCAGCCTGTACCAAGAGACCCAGTACTTC.